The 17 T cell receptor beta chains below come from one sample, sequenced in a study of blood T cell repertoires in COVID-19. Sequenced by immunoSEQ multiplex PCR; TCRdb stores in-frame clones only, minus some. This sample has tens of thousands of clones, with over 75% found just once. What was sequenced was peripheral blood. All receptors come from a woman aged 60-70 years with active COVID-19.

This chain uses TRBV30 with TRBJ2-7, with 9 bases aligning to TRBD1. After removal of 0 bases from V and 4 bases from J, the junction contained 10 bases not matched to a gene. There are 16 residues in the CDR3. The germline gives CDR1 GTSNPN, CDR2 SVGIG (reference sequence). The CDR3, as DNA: TGTGCCTGGAGTGTCCTTTCAACAGGGGGCGGTTACGAGCAGTACTTC. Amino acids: CAWSVLSTGGGYEQYF.

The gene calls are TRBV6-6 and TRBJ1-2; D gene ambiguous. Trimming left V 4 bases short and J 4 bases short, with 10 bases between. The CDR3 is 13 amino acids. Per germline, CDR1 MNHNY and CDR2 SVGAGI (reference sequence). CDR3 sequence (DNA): TGTGCCAGCAGTTCAGTCAGTACCTATGGCTACACCTTC. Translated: CASSSVSTYGYTF.

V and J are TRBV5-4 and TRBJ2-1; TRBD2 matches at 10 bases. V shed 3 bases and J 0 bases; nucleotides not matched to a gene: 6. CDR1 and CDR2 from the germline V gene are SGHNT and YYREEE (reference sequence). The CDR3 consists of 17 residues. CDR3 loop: CASSSGLADSSYNEQFF. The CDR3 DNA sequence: TGTGCCAGCAGCTCCGGACTAGCGGACAGCTCCTACAATGAGCAGTTCTTC.

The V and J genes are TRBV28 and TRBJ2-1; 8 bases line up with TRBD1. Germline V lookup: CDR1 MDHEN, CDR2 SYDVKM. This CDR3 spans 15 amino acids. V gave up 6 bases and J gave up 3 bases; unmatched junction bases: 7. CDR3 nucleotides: TGTGCCAGCAGCGCAGGGGGCGCAGGCTACAATGAGCAGTTCTTC. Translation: CASSAGGAGYNEQFF.

CDR3 bases: TGCGCCAGCAGCTTGGCCCCAGCGGGGGACCAAGAGACCCAGTACTTC. It is translated as CASSLAPAGDQETQYF. The chain recombines TRBV5-1 with TRBJ2-5; 8 bases align to TRBD2. The CDR3 is 16 amino acids. V was pared by 0 bases and J by 0 bases, with 4 bases of the junction left unmatched. CDR1 and CDR2 from the germline V gene are SGHRS and YFSETQ.

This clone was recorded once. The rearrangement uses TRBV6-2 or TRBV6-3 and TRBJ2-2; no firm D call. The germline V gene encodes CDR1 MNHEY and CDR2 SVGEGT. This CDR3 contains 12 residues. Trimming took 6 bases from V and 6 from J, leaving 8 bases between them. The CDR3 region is CASSPRAGELFF. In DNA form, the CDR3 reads TGTGCCAGCAGCCCCCGAGCCGGGGAGCTGTTTTTT.

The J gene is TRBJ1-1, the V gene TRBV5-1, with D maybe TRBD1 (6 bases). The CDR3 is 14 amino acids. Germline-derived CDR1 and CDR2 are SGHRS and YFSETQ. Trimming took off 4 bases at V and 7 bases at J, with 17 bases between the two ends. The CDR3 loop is CASSLRGGPDEAFF. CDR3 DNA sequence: TGCGCCAGCAGCCTAAGGGGGGGGCCGGATGAAGCTTTCTTT.

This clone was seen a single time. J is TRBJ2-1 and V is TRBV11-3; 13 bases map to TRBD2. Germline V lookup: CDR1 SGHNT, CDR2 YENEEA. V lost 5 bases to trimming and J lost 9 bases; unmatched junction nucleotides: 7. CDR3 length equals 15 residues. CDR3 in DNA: TGTGCCAGCAGCAGCGGACTAGCGGGAGAGGTTGAGCAGTTCTTC. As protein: CASSSGLAGEVEQFF.

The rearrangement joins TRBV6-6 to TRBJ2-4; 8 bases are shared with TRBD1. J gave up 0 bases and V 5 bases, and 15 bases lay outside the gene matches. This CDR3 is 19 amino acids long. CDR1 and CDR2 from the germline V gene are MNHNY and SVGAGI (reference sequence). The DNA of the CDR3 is TGTGCCAGCAGTCAACGTGACCCAGGGGGCTGGGTAGCCAAAAACATTCAGTACTTC. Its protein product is CASSQRDPGGWVAKNIQYF.

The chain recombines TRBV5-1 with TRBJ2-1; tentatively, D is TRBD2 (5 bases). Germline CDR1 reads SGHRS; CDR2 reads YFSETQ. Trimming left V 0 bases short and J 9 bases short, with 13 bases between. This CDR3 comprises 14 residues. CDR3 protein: CASSLGTRSGEQFF. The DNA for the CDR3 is TGCGCCAGCAGCTTGGGCACTAGGTCTGGTGAGCAGTTCTTC.

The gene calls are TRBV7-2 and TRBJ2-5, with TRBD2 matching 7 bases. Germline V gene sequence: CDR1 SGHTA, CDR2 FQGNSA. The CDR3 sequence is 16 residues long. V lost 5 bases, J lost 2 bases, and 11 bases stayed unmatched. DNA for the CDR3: TGTGCCAGCAGCGCTTCGGCTAGCGGAAAACAAGAGACCCAGTACTTC. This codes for CASSASASGKQETQYF.

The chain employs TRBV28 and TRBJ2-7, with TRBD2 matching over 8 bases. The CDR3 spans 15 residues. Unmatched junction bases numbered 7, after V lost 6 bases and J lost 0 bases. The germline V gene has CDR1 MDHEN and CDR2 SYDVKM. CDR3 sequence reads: CASSPRGVSSYEQYF. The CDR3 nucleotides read TGTGCCAGCAGCCCGCGGGGGGTCAGCTCCTACGAGCAGTACTTC.

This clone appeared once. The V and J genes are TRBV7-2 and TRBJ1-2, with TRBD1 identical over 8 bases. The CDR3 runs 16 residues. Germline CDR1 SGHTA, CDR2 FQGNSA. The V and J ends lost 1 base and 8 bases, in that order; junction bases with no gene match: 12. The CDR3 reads CASSLDPGGAPGGYTF. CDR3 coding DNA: TGTGCCAGCAGCTTAGACCCAGGGGGCGCCCCGGGCGGCTACACCTTC.

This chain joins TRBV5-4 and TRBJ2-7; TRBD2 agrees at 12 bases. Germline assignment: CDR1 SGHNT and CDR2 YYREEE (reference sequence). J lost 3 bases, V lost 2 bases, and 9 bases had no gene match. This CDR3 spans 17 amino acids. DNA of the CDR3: TGTGCCAGCAGCTTTGCTAGCGGGAGGGCCGGTGTCTACGAGCAGTACTTC. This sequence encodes CASSFASGRAGVYEQYF.

DNA for the CDR3: TGCGCCAGCAGCTTGCAGACAGCTAGCACAGATACGCAGTATTTT. Protein: CASSLQTASTDTQYF. The chain carries TRBV5-1 and TRBJ2-3; tentative D call: TRBD1 (5 bases). The CDR3 sequence is 15 residues long. Trimming removed 1 base from V and 0 bases from J, with 9 bases in between. Germline CDR1 and CDR2: SGHRS and YFSETQ. Together with reference TRBV5-1 and TRBJ2-3, the CDR3 gives the full variable domain: KAGVTQTPRYLIKTRGQQVTLSCSPISGHRSVSWYQQTPGQGLQFLFEYFSETQRNKGNFPGRFSGRQFSNSRSEMNVSTLELGDSALYLCASSLQTASTDTQYFGPGTRLTVL.

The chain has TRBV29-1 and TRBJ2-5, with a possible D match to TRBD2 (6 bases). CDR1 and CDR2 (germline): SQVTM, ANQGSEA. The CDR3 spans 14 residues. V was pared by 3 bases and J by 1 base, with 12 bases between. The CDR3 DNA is TGCAGCGTTGACGGGCGGCGGGGCCAAGAGACCCAGTACTTC. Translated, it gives CSVDGRRGQETQYF.

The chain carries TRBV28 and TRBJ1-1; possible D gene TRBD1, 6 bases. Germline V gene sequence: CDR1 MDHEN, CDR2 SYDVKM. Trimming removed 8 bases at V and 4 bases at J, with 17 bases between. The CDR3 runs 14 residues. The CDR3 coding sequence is TGTGCCAGCCGGCGGGGGGGGCGTAGCACTGAAGCTTTCTTT. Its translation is CASRRGGRSTEAFF.